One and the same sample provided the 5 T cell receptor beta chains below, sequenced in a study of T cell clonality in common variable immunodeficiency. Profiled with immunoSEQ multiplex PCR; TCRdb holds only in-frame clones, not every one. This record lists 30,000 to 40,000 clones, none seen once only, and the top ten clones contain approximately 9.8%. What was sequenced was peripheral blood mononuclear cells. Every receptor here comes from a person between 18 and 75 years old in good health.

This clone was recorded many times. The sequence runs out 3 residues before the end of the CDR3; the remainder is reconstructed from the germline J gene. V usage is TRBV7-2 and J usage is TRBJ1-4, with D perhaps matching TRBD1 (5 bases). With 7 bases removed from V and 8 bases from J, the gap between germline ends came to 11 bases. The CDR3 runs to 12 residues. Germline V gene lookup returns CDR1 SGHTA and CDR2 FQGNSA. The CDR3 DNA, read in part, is TGTGCCAGCAAGCAGGGTGGGGAAAAA. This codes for CASKQGGEK. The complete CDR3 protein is CASKQGGEKLFF.

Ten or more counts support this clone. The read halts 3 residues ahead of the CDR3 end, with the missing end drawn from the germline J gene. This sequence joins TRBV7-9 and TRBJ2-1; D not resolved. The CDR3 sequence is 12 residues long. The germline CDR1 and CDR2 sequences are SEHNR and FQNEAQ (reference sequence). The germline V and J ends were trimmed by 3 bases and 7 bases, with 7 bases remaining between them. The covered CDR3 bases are TGTGCCAGCAGCTTGTCAGAAAATGAG. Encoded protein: CASSLSENE. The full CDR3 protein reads CASSLSENEQFF.

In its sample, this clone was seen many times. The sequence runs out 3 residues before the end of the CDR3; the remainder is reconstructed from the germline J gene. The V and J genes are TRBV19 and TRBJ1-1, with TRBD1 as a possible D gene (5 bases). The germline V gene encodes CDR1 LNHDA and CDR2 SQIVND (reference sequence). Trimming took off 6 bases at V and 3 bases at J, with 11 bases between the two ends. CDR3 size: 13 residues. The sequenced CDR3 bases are TGTGCCAGTAGCGCAGGGAGGGACACTGAA. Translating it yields CASSAGRDTE. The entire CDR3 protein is CASSAGRDTEAFF.

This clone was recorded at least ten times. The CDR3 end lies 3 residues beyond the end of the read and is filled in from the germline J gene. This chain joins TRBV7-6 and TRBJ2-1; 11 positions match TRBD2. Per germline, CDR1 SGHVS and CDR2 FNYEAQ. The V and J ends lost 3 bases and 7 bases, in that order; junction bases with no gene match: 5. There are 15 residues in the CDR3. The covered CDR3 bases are TGTGCCAGCAGCTTTAGCGGGAGGGCCCTTAATGAG. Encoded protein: CASSFSGRALNE. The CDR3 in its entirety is CASSFSGRALNEQFF.

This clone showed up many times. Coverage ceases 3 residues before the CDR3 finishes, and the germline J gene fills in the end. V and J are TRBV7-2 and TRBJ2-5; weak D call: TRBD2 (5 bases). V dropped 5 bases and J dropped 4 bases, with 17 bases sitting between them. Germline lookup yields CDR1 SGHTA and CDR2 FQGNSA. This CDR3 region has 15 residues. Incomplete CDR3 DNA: TGTGCCAGCAGCCCGGCCACCCACAGCGGAGAGACC. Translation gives CASSPATHSGET. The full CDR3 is CASSPATHSGETQYF.